The 27 T cell receptor beta chains in this list originate from one sample, sequenced in a study of blood T cell repertoires in COVID-19. Sequencing used immunoSEQ multiplex PCR; TCRdb keeps in-frame clones, though not all of them. In the table there are 200,000 or so clones, approximately 89% of which are singletons. The sequenced sample was PBMCs or T cells enriched from blood (not recorded which). These TCRs come from a woman aged 40-49 years with acute COVID-19.

This chain uses TRBV12-3 or TRBV12-4 with TRBJ1-2; 8 bases line up with TRBD1. The trim removed 6 bases at V and 10 bases at J, leaving 10 bases unmatched. This CDR3 is 13 amino acids long. CDR3 in amino acids: CASSSGQGAFYTF. As DNA, the CDR3 is TGTGCCAGCAGCTCCGGACAGGGCGCCTTCTACACCTTC.

The chain recombines TRBV15 with TRBJ1-2; 9 bases align to TRBD1. Germline V gene lookup returns CDR1 LNHNV and CDR2 YYDKDF (reference sequence). The CDR3 contains 14 residues. The trim removed 8 bases at V and 7 bases at J, leaving 11 bases unmatched. The CDR3 protein is CATRSITGGAGYTF. The CDR3 DNA is TGTGCCACCCGGTCCATTACAGGGGGCGCTGGCTACACCTTC. Full variable domain (outside the CDR3, taken from reference TRBV15 and TRBJ1-2): DAMVIQNPRYQVTQFGKPVTLSCSQTLNHNVMYWYQQKSSQAPKLLFHYYDKDFNNEADTPDNFQSRRPNTSFCFLDIRSPGLGDTAMYLCATRSITGGAGYTFGSGTRLTVV.

The chain uses TRBV11-2 and TRBJ2-1, with D possibly TRBD2 on 6 matching bases. Deletions cut 0 bases from V and 5 bases from J, with 20 bases between. Looked up from germline, CDR1 is SGHAT and CDR2 is FQNNGV. The CDR3 consists of 18 residues. CDR3 bases: TGTGCCAGCAGCTTAGAAGAGGAGTCGGCGGGGAGCCACAATGAGCAGTTCTTC. Residues: CASSLEEESAGSHNEQFF.

The chain uses TRBV27 and TRBJ2-7; 10 bases are a match to TRBD2. This CDR3 has 15 residues. CDR1 and CDR2 (germline): MNHEY, SMNVEV (reference sequence). Trimming took 4 bases from V and 2 from J; bases not matched to a gene: 5. The CDR3 loop reads CASSSPAGGTYEQYF. CDR3 DNA sequence: TGTGCCAGCAGTTCCCCAGCGGGGGGGACCTACGAGCAGTACTTC.

The J gene is TRBJ2-3, the V gene TRBV9, with TRBD2 matching over 12 bases. The CDR3 loop spans 17 amino acids. CDR1 and CDR2 from the germline V gene are SGDLS and YYNGEE. V lost 0 bases to trimming and J lost 5 bases; unmatched junction nucleotides: 7. DNA of the CDR3: TGTGCCAGCAGCGTAGACCCTAGCGGGAGGGCCCTAGATACGCAGTATTTT. Translated, it gives CASSVDPSGRALDTQYF. The whole variable domain, remainder taken from reference TRBV9 and TRBJ2-3, is DSGVTQTPKHLITATGQRVTLRCSPRSGDLSVYWYQQSLDQGLQFLIQYYNGEERAKGNILERFSAQQFPDLHSELNLSSLELGDSALYFCASSVDPSGRALDTQYFGPGTRLTVL.

The V and J genes are TRBV3-1 (or the pseudogene TRBV3-2) and TRBJ1-1; perhaps TRBD1 as D (6 bases). Per germline, CDR1 LGHDT and CDR2 YNNKEL (reference sequence). There are 17 residues in the CDR3. V lost 0 bases and J lost 0, with 14 bases in between. The CDR3: CASSQDVTGNMNTEAFF. CDR3 nucleotides: TGTGCCAGCAGCCAAGATGTGACAGGTAATATGAACACTGAAGCTTTCTTT.

The chain links TRBV15 to TRBJ1-2; 7 bases are shared with TRBD1. Per the germline V gene, CDR1 is LNHNV and CDR2 is YYDKDF (reference sequence). The CDR3 is 18 amino acids. V was pared by 0 bases and J by 4 bases, with 14 bases of the junction left unmatched. DNA for the CDR3: TGTGCCACCAGCAGAGATTTTCCGGCAGGGGGAATCATCTATGGCTACACCTTC. Amino acids: CATSRDFPAGGIIYGYTF.

This clone was observed a single time. V and J are TRBV19 and TRBJ1-2; 8 bases map to TRBD1. The CDR3 has 13 amino acids. The germline V gene encodes CDR1 LNHDA and CDR2 SQIVND (reference sequence). V gave up 7 bases and J gave up 4 bases; unmatched junction bases: 5. The CDR3 is CASKGQGFYGYTF. DNA for the CDR3: TGTGCCAGTAAAGGACAGGGTTTCTATGGCTACACCTTC. Filled out from reference TRBV19 and TRBJ1-2, the complete variable domain reads DGGITQSPKYLFRKEGQNVTLSCEQNLNHDAMYWYRQDPGQGLRLIYYSQIVNDFQKGDIAEGYSVSREKKESFPLTVTSAQKNPTAFYLCASKGQGFYGYTFGSGTRLTVV.

The rearrangement joins TRBV27 to TRBJ1-5, with D possibly matching TRBD1 (6 bases). The CDR3 has 15 residues. V was shortened by 3 bases and J by 0 bases, with 9 bases between the two germline ends. Germline lookup yields CDR1 MNHEY and CDR2 SMNVEV (reference sequence). The CDR3 here is CASSFVGASNQPQHF. As DNA, the CDR3 is TGTGCCAGCAGTTTTGTGGGGGCTAGCAATCAGCCCCAGCATTTT.

V usage is TRBV11-2 and J usage is TRBJ2-5; 7 nucleotides match TRBD2. The CDR3 is 12 residues long. Losses at the gene ends were 8 bases for V and 5 bases for J; bases not matched to a gene: 5. Germline CDR1 reads SGHAT; CDR2 reads FQNNGV. The CDR3 DNA is TGTGCCAGCGGGAGGGCAAGGGAGACCCAGTACTTC. Translation: CASGRARETQYF.

This chain joins TRBV19 and TRBJ2-5; maybe TRBD1 (5 bases). The CDR3 has 13 residues. CDR1 LNHDA and CDR2 SQIVND come from the germline V gene (reference sequence). V lost 4 bases and J 5 bases, leaving 11 bases between the germline ends. The CDR3 DNA is TGTGCCAGTAGTAGCAGGGTGGGGGAGACCCAGTACTTC. Amino acids: CASSSRVGETQYF.

This clone was detected once. The rearrangement joins TRBV5-1 to TRBJ1-1; D is possibly TRBD1 (6 bases). There are 18 residues in the CDR3. Germline V gene sequence: CDR1 SGHRS, CDR2 YFSETQ. V lost 5 bases and J 0 bases, leaving 23 bases between the germline ends. The CDR3 bases are TGCGCCAGCAGGTTCGTGACAGGCAACATTAAAATGAACACTGAAGCTTTCTTT. Protein: CASRFVTGNIKMNTEAFF.

J is TRBJ2-3 and V is TRBV25-1, with a possible D match to TRBD1 (6 bases). Germline CDR1 is MGHDK and CDR2 is SYGVNS. The CDR3 has 15 residues. Between the trimmed V and J ends, which lost 3 bases and 3 bases, there was a span of 13 bases. The CDR3 sequence is CASSDLRTATDTQYF. The DNA of the CDR3 is TGTGCCAGCAGTGACCTTCGGACAGCTACAGATACGCAGTATTTT.

The genes are TRBV5-5 and TRBJ1-5, with D tentatively TRBD1 (6 bases). Germline CDR1 SGHKS, CDR2 YYEKEE (reference sequence). This CDR3 region has 13 residues. Trimming took 4 bases from V and 7 from J, leaving 12 bases between them. CDR3 in DNA: TGTGCCAGCAGCCCCCGACAGGACCAGCCCCAGCATTTT. It specifies CASSPRQDQPQHF.

This chain connects TRBV7-2 to TRBJ1-4; 8 nucleotides agree with TRBD1. This CDR3 has 14 amino acids. The germline CDR1 and CDR2 sequences are SGHTA and FQGNSA. The J segment lost 8 bases and the V segment lost 5 bases, leaving 7 bases of the junction unmatched. The CDR3 protein is CASSPDRVGEKLFF. The CDR3 DNA sequence: TGTGCCAGCAGCCCGGACAGGGTGGGCGAAAAACTGTTTTTT. Full variable domain (remainder filled in from reference TRBV7-2 and TRBJ1-4): GAGVSQSPSNKVTEKGKDVELRCDPISGHTALYWYRQSLGQGLEFLIYFQGNSAPDKSGLPSDRFSAERTGGSVSTLTIQRTQQEDSAVYLCASSPDRVGEKLFFGSGTQLSVL.

The chain combines TRBV11-3 with TRBJ1-1; D gene unclear. V shed 3 bases and J shed 2 bases, with 4 bases lying between them. Germline values: CDR1 SGHNT, CDR2 YENEEA. The CDR3 extends over 12 amino acids. DNA for the CDR3: TGTGCCAGCAGCTTTGGCAACACTGAAGCTTTCTTT. It translates to CASSFGNTEAFF.

The genes are TRBV30 and TRBJ1-3; no definite D call. This CDR3 region has 15 residues. V lost 0 bases and J 1 base, leaving 10 bases between the germline ends. CDR1 and CDR2 (germline): GTSNPN, SVGIG (reference sequence). CDR3 coding DNA: TGTGCCTGGAGTGTCGGGAGAAGGTCTGGAAACACCATATATTTT. Translation gives CAWSVGRRSGNTIYF. Drawing the rest from reference TRBV30 and TRBJ1-3, the complete variable domain is SQTIHQWPATLVQPVGSPLSLECTVEGTSNPNLYWYRQAAGRGLQLLFYSVGIGQISSEVPQNLSASRPQDRQFILSSKKLLLSDSGFYLCAWSVGRRSGNTIYFGEGSWLTVV.

The chain employs TRBV19 and TRBJ1-3; no firm D call. This CDR3 comprises 13 residues. V shed 2 bases and J shed 4 bases, with 6 bases lying between them. Looked up from germline, CDR1 is LNHDA and CDR2 is SQIVND (reference sequence). The CDR3 loop reads CASSITGGNTIYF. The CDR3 DNA reads as TGTGCCAGTAGTATAACGGGAGGAAACACCATATATTTT.

This clone was observed a single time. The J gene is TRBJ2-2, the V gene TRBV5-8; D perhaps matches TRBD1 (6 bases). Trimming took off 5 bases at V and 4 bases at J, with 15 bases between the two ends. CDR3 length: 15 amino acids. Germline values: CDR1 SGHTS, CDR2 YDEGEE. This CDR3 is CASRSGTRGTGELFF. The CDR3 nucleotides read TGTGCCAGCAGGTCAGGGACAAGGGGCACCGGGGAGCTGTTTTTT.

The chain joins TRBV11-3 to TRBJ2-1; 8 bases map to TRBD1. The CDR3 is 15 amino acids. V lost 2 bases to trimming and J lost 3 bases; unmatched junction nucleotides: 3. Looked up from germline, CDR1 is SGHNT and CDR2 is YENEEA. CDR3 sequence (DNA): TGTGCCAGCAGCTTACGACAGGGGAACTACAATGAGCAGTTCTTC. Protein product: CASSLRQGNYNEQFF.

This clone is a singleton in its sample. Other DNA sequences from this sample encode an identical CDR3 as well. The V call is TRBV7-9, the J call TRBJ1-4; D is unresolved. V shed 1 base and J shed 3 bases, with 6 bases lying between them. This CDR3 has 14 amino acids. CDR1 is SEHNR, CDR2 FQNEAQ, per germline (reference sequence). The CDR3 sequence: CASSLGQANEKLFF. The CDR3 DNA reads TGTGCCAGCAGCTTAGGGCAGGCTAATGAAAAACTGTTTTTT.

This chain connects TRBV2 to TRBJ1-4, with 9 bases identical to TRBD1. CDR3 size: 14 residues. In germline, CDR1 is SNHLY, CDR2 FYNNEI. The V segment lost 5 bases and the J segment 13 bases; nucleotides outside the gene matches: 11. The chain's CDR3 is CASSSGPGQGRLFF. CDR3 in DNA: TGTGCCAGCAGTAGCGGTCCGGGACAGGGACGACTGTTTTTT.

The chain has TRBV4-1 and TRBJ1-1; D unresolved. This CDR3 contains 14 residues. The V gene lost 5 bases and the J gene lost 3 bases, with 13 bases spanning the gap. The V gene's germline CDR1 is MGHRA and CDR2 YSYEKL. DNA of the CDR3: TGCGCCAGCAGCTGGGCTACACGAGACACTGAAGCTTTCTTT. This sequence encodes CASSWATRDTEAFF.

V usage is TRBV18 and J usage is TRBJ1-5; the D gene is possibly TRBD1 (5 bases). Trimming shortened V by 8 bases and J by 3 bases, and 14 bases separated the two germline ends. Germline CDR1 is KGHSH and CDR2 is LQKENI. The CDR3 runs 14 residues. CDR3 in DNA: TGTGCCAGCGGGCCGGAACAGGCCAATCAGCCCCAGCATTTT. This encodes CASGPEQANQPQHF. Variable domain in full (rest from reference TRBV18 and TRBJ1-5): NAGVMQNPRHLVRRRGQEARLRCSPMKGHSHVYWYRQLPEEGLKFMVYLQKENIIDESGMPKERFSAEFPKEGPSILRIQQVVRGDSAAYFCASGPEQANQPQHFGDGTRLSIL.

This clone was observed a few times. In DNA, the CDR3 is TGTGCCAGCAGGCGAGCGGGGGGGGCAGATACGCAGTATTTT. This encodes CASRRAGGADTQYF. V gene TRBV5-8 combines with J gene TRBJ2-3; 10 bases are shared with TRBD2. With 5 bases clipped from V and 4 bases from J, the junction kept 4 bases outside the gene matches. This CDR3 is built from 14 residues. Germline loops: CDR1 SGHTS, CDR2 YDEGEE.

The chain couples TRBV9 to TRBJ1-3; D may be TRBD1 (6 bases). The V end was cut by 0 bases, the J end by 4 bases, with 8 bases between. This CDR3 contains 14 residues. Germline V lookup: CDR1 SGDLS, CDR2 YYNGEE. As DNA, the CDR3 is TGTGCCAGCAGCGTAGCACAGGGAGGAAACACCATATATTTT. Residues: CASSVAQGGNTIYF.

The rearrangement links TRBV5-4 to TRBJ2-3, with 10 bases matching TRBD2. After removal of 4 bases from V and 4 bases from J, the junction contained 12 bases not matched to a gene. Per the germline V gene, CDR1 is SGHNT and CDR2 is YYREEE (reference sequence). This CDR3 is built from 17 residues. The CDR3 DNA follows: TGTGCCAGCAGCATTCCTATGAGCGGGAGGGCGTCAGATACGCAGTATTTT. Its protein product is CASSIPMSGRASDTQYF.